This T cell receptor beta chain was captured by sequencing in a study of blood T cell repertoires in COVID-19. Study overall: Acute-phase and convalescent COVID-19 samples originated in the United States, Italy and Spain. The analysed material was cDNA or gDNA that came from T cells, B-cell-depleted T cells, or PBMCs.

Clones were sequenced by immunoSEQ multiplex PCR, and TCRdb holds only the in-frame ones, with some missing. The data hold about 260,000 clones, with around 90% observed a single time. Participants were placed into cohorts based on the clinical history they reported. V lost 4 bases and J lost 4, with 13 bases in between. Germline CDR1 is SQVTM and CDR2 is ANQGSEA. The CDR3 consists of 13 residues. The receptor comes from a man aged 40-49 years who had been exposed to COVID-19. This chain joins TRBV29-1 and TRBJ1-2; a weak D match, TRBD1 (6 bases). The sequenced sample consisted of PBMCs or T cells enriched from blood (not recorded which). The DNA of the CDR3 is TGCAGCGTTGTCCCCCCGGACAGCTATGGCTACACCTTC. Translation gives CSVVPPDSYGYTF.